Each of the 30 T cell receptor beta chains below was sequenced from the same sample in a study of T cell responses to AZD1222 COVID-19 vaccine (dated by TCRdb to about 2021). In the paper's terms, the time point label means: baseline before first vaccination. The protocol used for the library was the immunoSEQ multiplex PCR assay. Not all clones reach the TCRdb copy of this immuneACCESS table, which keeps in-frame sequences only. Checked studies attribute under half of the gap to unresolved V genes and leave the rest unexplained. The table for this sample lists 120,000 or so clones; 85% to 95% of them were counted only once. The ten top clones hold 7.8% of the sample. Source: peripheral blood, taken on day 0 of AZD1222 vaccination. Receptors were obtained from an adult in good health.

This chain joins TRBV5-4 and TRBJ2-7; TRBD1 agrees at 8 bases. The CDR3 is 13 residues long. Germline assignment: CDR1 SGHNT and CDR2 YYREEE (reference sequence). The DNA for the CDR3 is TGTGCGGGCCGGACAGGGAGCTCCTACGAGCAGTACTTC. Protein: CAGRTGSSYEQYF. Based on the CDR3 plus reference TRBV5-4 and TRBJ2-7, the full variable domain is ETGVTQSPTHLIKTRGQQVTLRCSSQSGHNTVSWYQQALGQGPQFIFQYYREEENGRGNFPPRFSGLQFPNYSSELNVNALELDDSALYLCAGRTGSSYEQYFGPGTRLTVT.

This clone was picked up a small number of times. The chain has TRBV9 and TRBJ1-1; D not certain. CDR3 length equals 14 residues. Germline CDR1 and CDR2: SGDLS and YYNGEE. Deletions cut 0 bases from V and 6 bases from J, with 12 bases between. CDR3 DNA: TGTGCCAGCAGCGTAGCTGTTACTGCCTCTGAAGCTTTCTTT. Translated, it gives CASSVAVTASEAFF.

The chain carries TRBV7-9 and TRBJ1-2, with TRBD1 matching over 8 bases. CDR3 length: 15 residues. The trim removed 5 bases at V and 4 bases at J, leaving 9 bases unmatched. Germline CDR1 and CDR2: SEHNR and FQNEAQ (reference sequence). Here the CDR3 reads CASSPRPGQAYGYTF. The CDR3 region has the DNA TGTGCCAGCAGCCCCCGCCCGGGACAGGCCTATGGCTACACCTTC.

V is TRBV7-2 and J is TRBJ2-1; D might be TRBD1 (5 bases). The CDR3 length is 15 residues. Trimming took off 5 bases at V and 5 bases at J, with 16 bases between the two ends. Per the germline V gene, CDR1 is SGHTA and CDR2 is FQGNSA. The DNA for the CDR3 is TGTGCCAGCAGCCCATCAGTTGGGGCCCACAATGAGCAGTTCTTC. It is translated as CASSPSVGAHNEQFF.

The chain links TRBV6-5 to TRBJ1-1, with D perhaps matching TRBD1 (5 bases). The CDR3 runs to 13 residues. Trimming took off 6 bases at V and 1 base at J, with 9 bases between the two ends. From germline, CDR1 is MNHEY and CDR2 SVGAGI. CDR3 residues: CASRPGQNTEAFF. The CDR3 coding sequence is TGTGCCAGCAGACCCGGACAGAACACTGAAGCTTTCTTT.

V and J are TRBV6-5 and TRBJ1-6; 9 nucleotides match TRBD1. Germline-derived CDR1 and CDR2 are MNHEY and SVGAGI. J lost 5 bases, V lost 4 bases, and 6 bases had no gene match. This CDR3 contains 16 residues. The CDR3, as DNA: TGTGCCAGCAGTTCCGGGACAGGGTTCGATAATTCACCCCTCCACTTT. This sequence encodes CASSSGTGFDNSPLHF.

The rearrangement joins TRBV5-1 to TRBJ1-4; TRBD1 aligns across 9 bases. The CDR3 is 14 residues long. With V trimmed by 8 bases and J by 8 bases, 10 bases remained unmatched. Per germline, CDR1 SGHRS and CDR2 YFSETQ. CDR3 nucleotide sequence: TGCGCCAGTAGGGACGGGACAGGGAAAGAAAAACTGTTTTTT. Its translation is CASRDGTGKEKLFF. Together with reference TRBV5-1 and TRBJ1-4, the CDR3 gives the full variable domain: KAGVTQTPRYLIKTRGQQVTLSCSPISGHRSVSWYQQTPGQGLQFLFEYFSETQRNKGNFPGRFSGRQFSNSRSEMNVSTLELGDSALYLCASRDGTGKEKLFFGSGTQLSVL.

The DNA for the CDR3 is TGTGCCAGCAGCTTGGCTAGCGGGGGGACCAGTGAGCAGTTCTTC. Translation: CASSLASGGTSEQFF. This sequence joins TRBV7-9 and TRBJ2-1; 11 bases line up with TRBD2. CDR1 and CDR2 from the germline V gene are SEHNR and FQNEAQ (reference sequence). With V trimmed by 3 bases and J by 9 bases, 7 bases remained unmatched. The CDR3 sequence is 15 residues long.

The chain combines TRBV27 with TRBJ2-7; 10 bases are shared with TRBD1. The CDR3 consists of 15 residues. Trimming took 2 bases from V and 2 from J; bases not matched to a gene: 3. Germline V gene data show CDR1 as MNHEY and CDR2 as SMNVEV (reference sequence). Here the CDR3 reads CASSLGQGGTYEQYF. The CDR3, as DNA: TGTGCCAGCAGTTTAGGACAGGGGGGTACCTACGAGCAGTACTTC.

This chain connects TRBV3-1 (or the pseudogene TRBV3-2) to TRBJ1-6, with D possibly matching TRBD1 (6 bases). Between the trimmed V and J ends, which lost 1 base and 8 bases, there was a span of 9 bases. The CDR3 runs 14 residues. Germline values: CDR1 LGHDT, CDR2 YNNKEL (reference sequence). Here the CDR3 reads CASSQARGYSPLHF. As DNA, the CDR3 is TGTGCCAGCAGCCAAGCCAGGGGATATTCACCCCTCCACTTT.

This clone showed up just once. The chain couples TRBV29-1 to TRBJ1-3; 9 bases map to TRBD1. This CDR3 has 14 amino acids. The trim removed 4 bases at V and 2 bases at J, leaving 3 bases unmatched. Germline CDR1 and CDR2: SQVTM and ANQGSEA. The CDR3 loop is CSVADRGTGNTIYF. Here the CDR3 DNA reads TGCAGCGTTGCCGACAGGGGGACTGGAAACACCATATATTTT.

The rearrangement joins TRBV6-6 to TRBJ1-1, with D possibly being TRBD1 (5 bases). The CDR3 contains 11 residues. The V end was cut by 6 bases, the J end by 10 bases, with 12 bases between. Germline V gene lookup returns CDR1 MNHNY and CDR2 SVGAGI (reference sequence). DNA for the CDR3: TGTGCCAGCAGATCTCCGGGACCAGCTTTCTTT. Translated, it gives CASRSPGPAFF.

The chain couples TRBV14 to TRBJ2-3; 8 nucleotides line up with TRBD2. Per germline, CDR1 SGHDN and CDR2 FVKESK. The CDR3 is made up of 17 amino acids. Unmatched junction bases numbered 13, after V lost 3 bases and J lost 5 bases. CDR3 coding DNA: TGTGCCAGCAGCCAGGACAGACTAGCGTCGCGGGTAGATACGCAGTATTTT. The encoded protein is CASSQDRLASRVDTQYF. The complete variable domain, with remaining parts taken from reference TRBV14 and TRBJ2-3, reads EAGVTQFPSHSVIEKGQTVTLRCDPISGHDNLYWYRRVMGKEIKFLLHFVKESKQDESGMPNNRFLAERTGGTYSTLKVQPAELEDSGVYFCASSQDRLASRVDTQYFGPGTRLTVL.

The rearrangement links TRBV7-9 to TRBJ2-5, with 8 bases matching TRBD2. Germline CDR1 and CDR2: SEHNR and FQNEAQ (reference sequence). The CDR3 totals 15 residues. V was clipped by 5 bases and J by 2 bases; unmatched bases: 7. CDR3 DNA sequence: TGTGCCAGCAGCCCCCCGGGACTAGGGCAAGAGACCCAGTACTTC. Protein: CASSPPGLGQETQYF. The whole variable domain, remainder taken from reference TRBV7-9 and TRBJ2-5, is DTGVSQNPRHKITKRGQNVTFRCDPISEHNRLYWYRQTLGQGPEFLTYFQNEAQLEKSRLLSDRFSAERPKGSFSTLEIQRTEQGDSAMYLCASSPPGLGQETQYFGPGTRLLVL.

The chain is built from TRBV29-1 and TRBJ1-4; perhaps TRBD1 as D (5 bases). Trimming stripped 6 bases from V and 1 base from J, with 15 bases between. Germline lookup yields CDR1 SQVTM and CDR2 ANQGSEA. The CDR3 length is 15 residues. The CDR3 spells CSVPYLGGTNEKLFF. CDR3 nucleotide sequence: TGCAGCGTCCCCTATCTGGGGGGAACTAATGAAAAACTGTTTTTT.

This clone was found once. CDR3 protein: CASSMGDSYNQPQHF. DNA of the CDR3: TGTGCCAGTAGTATGGGGGACAGCTACAATCAGCCCCAGCATTTT. The chain couples TRBV19 to TRBJ1-5; 7 bases fit TRBD1. With 3 bases clipped from V and 3 bases from J, the junction kept 5 bases outside the gene matches. This CDR3 is built from 15 residues. Germline CDR1 is LNHDA and CDR2 is SQIVND (reference sequence).

The gene calls are TRBV27 and TRBJ1-2; 7 bases line up with TRBD1. Germline assignment: CDR1 MNHEY and CDR2 SMNVEV (reference sequence). The CDR3 totals 14 residues. V was clipped by 6 bases and J by 2 bases; unmatched bases: 6. CDR3 nucleotides: TGTGCCAGCAGCCGGGGGACAGACAACTATGGCTACACCTTC. Protein sequence: CASSRGTDNYGYTF.

This rearrangement joins TRBV19 to TRBJ2-1; D is unresolved. This CDR3 is built from 15 residues. The V gene lost 3 bases and the J gene lost 7 bases, with 16 bases spanning the gap. Looked up from germline, CDR1 is LNHDA and CDR2 is SQIVND (reference sequence). This chain's CDR3 is CASSMAASFGNEQFF. In DNA, the CDR3 is TGTGCCAGTAGTATGGCAGCGTCATTTGGGAATGAGCAGTTCTTC.

The chain joins TRBV6-5 to TRBJ2-7, with 9 bases matching TRBD1. Germline V gene lookup returns CDR1 MNHEY and CDR2 SVGAGI. The CDR3 length is 13 residues. With V trimmed by 8 bases and J by 3 bases, 5 bases remained unmatched. The CDR3 spells CASGGDRVYEQYF. DNA of the CDR3: TGTGCCAGCGGGGGGGACAGGGTCTACGAGCAGTACTTC.

The chain carries TRBV5-4 and TRBJ1-5; D is undetermined. The CDR3 covers 13 residues. Germline lookup yields CDR1 SGHNT and CDR2 YYREEE (reference sequence). V shed 2 bases and J shed 4 bases, with 7 bases lying between them. CDR3: CASSLGLNQPQHF. The CDR3 nucleotides are TGTGCCAGCAGCTTAGGACTTAATCAGCCCCAGCATTTT.

The rearrangement joins TRBV12-5 to TRBJ2-3; D is possibly TRBD1 (5 bases). V lost 5 bases, J lost 0 bases, and 12 bases lay in between. Germline loops: CDR1 LGHNT, CDR2 FRNRAP. The CDR3 consists of 15 residues. The CDR3 sequence: CASGPPRGSTDTQYF. DNA of the CDR3: TGTGCTAGTGGTCCGCCTAGGGGTAGCACAGATACGCAGTATTTT. The whole variable domain, remainder taken from reference TRBV12-5 and TRBJ2-3, is DARVTQTPRHKVTEMGQEVTMRCQPILGHNTVFWYRQTMMQGLELLAYFRNRAPLDDSGMPKDRFSAEMPDATLATLKIQPSEPRDSAVYFCASGPPRGSTDTQYFGPGTRLTVL.

The chain uses TRBV5-6 and TRBJ1-1; TRBD1 matches at 12 bases. The CDR3 has 14 amino acids. V lost 4 bases, J lost 6 bases, and 4 bases stayed unmatched. Germline V gene lookup returns CDR1 SGHDT and CDR2 YYEEEE. CDR3 protein: CASSRGTGGAEAFF. CDR3 DNA: TGTGCCAGCAGCCGCGGGACAGGGGGCGCTGAAGCTTTCTTT.

The chain recombines TRBV6-5 with TRBJ1-3, with TRBD1 as a possible D gene (6 bases). The germline V gene has CDR1 MNHEY and CDR2 SVGAGI. V was clipped by 4 bases and J by 0 bases, with 13 bases between them. This CDR3 region has 16 residues. The CDR3 region is CASSSLTGNSGNTIYF. The CDR3 DNA is TGTGCCAGCAGTTCCTTGACAGGAAACTCTGGAAACACCATATATTTT.

The CDR3: CASSQQGAGANVLTF. The CDR3 DNA is TGCGCCAGCAGCCAACAGGGAGCCGGGGCCAACGTCCTGACTTTC. This chain links TRBV4-1 with TRBJ2-6, with D perhaps being TRBD1 or TRBD2 (5 bases each). CDR1 and CDR2 from the germline V gene are MGHRA and YSYEKL. The ends were cut back, 2 bases at V and 4 bases at J, with 9 bases in the middle. The CDR3 has 15 amino acids.

This chain joins TRBV5-5 and TRBJ1-6; TRBD1 matches 9 bases. Germline-derived CDR1 and CDR2 are SGHKS and YYEKEE (reference sequence). V shed 3 bases, J shed 5 bases, and the junction held 6 bases outside the gene matches. The CDR3 runs to 16 residues. Here the CDR3 reads CASSSRTGANNSPLHF. CDR3 nucleotides: TGTGCCAGCAGCTCCAGGACAGGGGCTAATAATTCACCCCTCCACTTT.

The chain links TRBV30 to TRBJ1-2, with TRBD1 as a possible D gene (5 bases). In germline, CDR1 is GTSNPN, CDR2 SVGIG (reference sequence). V lost 4 bases, J lost 5 bases, and 8 bases lay in between. The length of the CDR3 is 11 residues. The CDR3 region has the DNA TGTGCCTGGACCCCAGGGTATGGCTACACCTTC. Translation: CAWTPGYGYTF.

This clone has only one observation. The chain carries TRBV5-6 and TRBJ1-1; D not certain. The germline V gene encodes CDR1 SGHDT and CDR2 YYEEEE. The length of the CDR3 is 14 residues. Deletions cut 2 bases from V and 1 base from J, with 9 bases between. CDR3 residues: CASSFGSKNTEAFF. CDR3 nucleotides: TGTGCCAGCAGCTTCGGCAGCAAGAACACTGAAGCTTTCTTT.

The rearrangement links TRBV5-1 to TRBJ1-6; D not certain. Germline CDR1 is SGHRS and CDR2 is YFSETQ. The CDR3 is 16 residues long. V was trimmed by 0 bases and J by 0 bases, leaving 7 bases between them. The CDR3 nucleotides are TGCGCCAGCAGCTTGGGTAGGAGCTCCTATAATTCACCCCTCCACTTT. This encodes CASSLGRSSYNSPLHF.

The V call is TRBV3-1 (or the pseudogene TRBV3-2), the J call TRBJ2-3; tentative D call: TRBD2 (6 bases). V was trimmed by 1 base and J by 15 bases, leaving 14 bases between them. The CDR3 runs 12 residues. Germline values: CDR1 LGHDT, CDR2 YNNKEL (reference sequence). This CDR3 is CASSQVAGNSYF. The CDR3 DNA reads TGTGCCAGCAGCCAAGTTGCGGGAAATAGCTATTTT.

CDR3 protein: CAWTGISSLSGANVLTF. CDR3 nucleotides: TGTGCCTGGACAGGGATTTCAAGTCTCTCTGGGGCCAACGTCCTGACTTTC. The rearrangement uses TRBV30 and TRBJ2-6, with a tentative D call TRBD1 (5 bases). V lost 4 bases and J lost 0, with 16 bases in between. Germline V gene lookup returns CDR1 GTSNPN and CDR2 SVGIG (reference sequence). The CDR3 is made up of 17 amino acids.